This entry features one T cell receptor beta chain sequence. Its target is unknown. Libraries were prepared by immunoSEQ multiplex PCR; TCRdb keeps only in-frame clonotypes and omits some of them. In the table there are 44,000 or so clones, around 96% of which are singletons. Each donor contributed 85,000 to 100,000 T cells on average, unsorted. The data are from a study of T cells in tuberculosis. Looking at the study overall: IGRA-negative adolescents, IGRA-positive adolescents with latent tuberculosis and adults with active tuberculosis formed this South African cohort.

The CDR3 contains 16 residues. J lost 1 base, V lost 4 bases, and 9 bases had no gene match. CDR1 KGHSH and CDR2 LQKENI come from the germline V gene. General observations from the study: Smaller alpha distances in active tuberculosis partly reflected shorter CDR3-alpha lengths.

This receptor was obtained from a donor aged 5-35 years with latent tuberculosis or without tuberculosis infection. The chain employs TRBV18 and TRBJ1-1, with TRBD1 matching 7 bases. The sample comprised PBMCs. The CDR3 region is CASSLTQGIGNTEAFF. The CDR3 DNA is TGTGCCAGCTCACTAACACAGGGGATTGGGAACACTGAAGCTTTCTTT.